The 29 T cell receptor beta chains below come from one sample, sequenced in a study of human T cells and chemical hapten exposure. The time point is: pre-sensitization, week 0. The treatment here: therapeutic diphenylcyclopropenone sensitization with weekly scalp DPC. TCRdb itself ran the RACE reads through MiXCR, one entry per CDR3 protein. The sample contains around 380,000 distinct CDR3 sequences, 5.5% of which appear only once. This material consisted of whole blood, taken in connection with sensitization to the hapten diphenylcyclopropenone (DPC). All receptors come from a woman between 18 and 29 years old with alopecia areata. Some clones in this sample may be carry-over from other donors' samples.

Many counts were recorded for this clonotype. This rearrangement joins TRBV3-1 to TRBJ1-1; D gene uncertain. Germline assignment: CDR1 LGHDT and CDR2 YNNKEL (reference sequence). V was pared by 0 bases and J by 11 bases, with 16 bases between. CDR3 length: 14 residues. The CDR3 nucleotides are TGTGCCAGCAGCCAAGATCGGGGTAAGGGCTCGGCTTTCTTT. Its protein product is CASSQDRGKGSAFF.

This clonotype was found many times. The chain joins TRBV29-1 to TRBJ2-7; maybe TRBD2 (5 bases). The CDR3 consists of 13 residues. Germline lookup yields CDR1 SQVTM and CDR2 ANQGSEA. Trimming stripped 6 bases from V and 3 bases from J, with 15 bases between. In nucleotides, the CDR3 is TGCAGCGTGTCCCGCTCTGGGAGCTACGAGCAGTACTTC. It encodes CSVSRSGSYEQYF.

In this sample, this clonotype turned up a few times. CDR3 protein: CASSEMTSKAFF. In DNA, the CDR3 is TGTGCCAGCAGTGAAATGACGAGTAAAGCTTTCTTT. The chain uses TRBV2 and TRBJ1-1; the D is unclear. Germline V gene sequence: CDR1 SNHLY, CDR2 FYNNEI. CDR3 length equals 12 residues. Trimming left V 2 bases short and J 9 bases short, with 10 bases between.

The V and J genes are TRBV23-1 and TRBJ2-5; 7 positions match TRBD2. TRBV23-1 counts as an open reading frame of uncertain function. This CDR3 is built from 14 residues. The ends lost 3 bases at V and 2 bases at J; junction bases unmatched: 3. This CDR3 is CASSHGGGQETQYF. CDR3 sequence (DNA): TGCGCCAGCAGTCATGGCGGGGGACAAGAGACCCAGTACTTC.

The chain carries TRBV6-5 and TRBJ1-2; D is uncertain. CDR3 length: 14 residues. The V and J ends lost 0 bases and 4 bases respectively, with 9 bases between them. Germline CDR1 and CDR2: MNHEY and SVGAGI. The DNA of the CDR3 is TGTGCCAGCAGTTACTCCCCGACAAGCTATGGCTACACCTTC. Its protein is CASSYSPTSYGYTF.

This clonotype has just a few counts. The genes are TRBV20-1 and TRBJ1-1; the D is unclear. Germline V gene data show CDR1 as DFQATT and CDR2 as SNEGSKA (reference sequence). V was trimmed by 6 bases and J by 1 base, leaving 18 bases between them. This CDR3 has 15 amino acids. The CDR3 sequence is CSARKGSQWNTEAFF. The DNA for the CDR3 is TGCAGTGCCCGAAAAGGGTCGCAGTGGAACACTGAAGCTTTCTTT.

This clonotype has just a few counts. The rearrangement uses TRBV20-1 and TRBJ2-3; 15 positions agree with TRBD2. This CDR3 has 17 amino acids. V lost 5 bases, J lost 4 bases, and 10 bases stayed unmatched. Germline CDR1 DFQATT, CDR2 SNEGSKA (reference sequence). The chain's CDR3 is CSASSWTSGGAPDTQYF. In nucleotides, the CDR3 is TGCAGTGCTTCCTCCTGGACTAGCGGGGGGGCCCCAGATACGCAGTATTTT.

This clonotype has only a few counts. The chain couples TRBV6-1 to TRBJ2-5, with TRBD2 matching over 10 bases. The junction had 9 bases not matched to a gene; V was cut back by 6 bases and J by 2 bases. The CDR3 loop spans 16 amino acids. Germline V gives CDR1 MNHNS, CDR2 SASEGT. The CDR3 DNA is TGTGCCAGCAGCTTTCGAGGACTAGCGGCTCAAGAGACCCAGTACTTC. It specifies CASSFRGLAAQETQYF.

The chain couples TRBV3-1 to TRBJ2-1; 7 positions agree with TRBD2. The germline V gene encodes CDR1 LGHDT and CDR2 YNNKEL (reference sequence). The CDR3 is made up of 15 amino acids. The ends lost 4 bases at V and 3 bases at J; junction bases unmatched: 6. CDR3 bases: TGTGCCAGCAGCCCCTCACAGCGGGGCTACAATGAGCAGTTCTTC. Translated: CASSPSQRGYNEQFF.

This clonotype occurred a few times. The chain links TRBV18 to TRBJ2-5; 8 nucleotides line up with TRBD2. The CDR3 consists of 16 residues. J lost 3 bases, V lost 2 bases, and 8 bases had no gene match. CDR1 and CDR2 from the germline V gene are KGHSH and LQKENI. The CDR3, as DNA: TGTGCCAGCTCACCAACGGGGGGGCTAGCTGAAGAGACCCAGTACTTC. Encoded protein: CASSPTGGLAEETQYF.

This clonotype occurred a few times. The chain employs TRBV4-1 and TRBJ2-3; D is uncertain. The CDR3 totals 14 residues. CDR1 MGHRA and CDR2 YSYEKL come from the germline V gene. V was cut by 1 base and J by 6 bases, with 11 bases left in between. The CDR3 nucleotides are TGCGCCAGCAGCCAAGTGGGTGTATCGGATACGCAGTATTTT. This encodes CASSQVGVSDTQYF.

This clonotype has at least ten counts. This sequence joins TRBV6-6 and TRBJ2-1; tentatively, D is TRBD1 (6 bases). The germline CDR1 and CDR2 sequences are MNHNY and SVGAGI (reference sequence). The V end was cut by 5 bases, the J end by 5 bases, with 10 bases between. The CDR3 is made up of 13 amino acids. DNA of the CDR3: TGTGCCAGCAGTGACGGACAGAACAATGAGCAGTTCTTC. Residues: CASSDGQNNEQFF.

Concerning this clonotype: A much larger clone differs from this one at a single base, so this may be a read error. The chain couples TRBV29-1 to TRBJ1-1, with D perhaps matching TRBD1 (5 bases). In germline, CDR1 is SQVTM, CDR2 ANQGSEA. CDR3 size: 12 residues. The CDR3 protein is CSVVKGLTEAIF. DNA of the CDR3: TGCAGCGTTGTTAAGGGGCTCACTGAAGCTATCTTT. The full variable domain, its missing parts supplied by reference TRBV29-1 and TRBJ1-1, is SAVISQKPSRDICQRGTSLTIQCQVDSQVTMMFWYRQQPGQSLTLIATANQGSEATYESGFVIDKFPISRPNLTFSTLTVSNMSPEDSSIYLCSVVKGLTEAIFGQGTRLTVV.

V is TRBV4-2 and J is TRBJ2-2; D not resolved. CDR1 is LGHNA, CDR2 YNFKEQ, per germline. V lost 1 base to trimming and J lost 3 bases, with 3 bases between them. CDR3 length: 13 amino acids. This CDR3 is CASSQVDTGELFF. Written as DNA, the CDR3 is TGTGCCAGCAGCCAAGTAGACACCGGGGAGCTGTTTTTT.

This chain links TRBV6-2 or TRBV6-3 with TRBJ1-1; 9 bases are a match to TRBD1. The CDR3 loop spans 17 amino acids. J gave up 1 base and V 4 bases, and 10 bases lay outside the gene matches. In germline, CDR1 is MNHEY, CDR2 SVGEGT. As DNA, the CDR3 is TGTGCCAGCAGTTTCTACGGACAGGGGAGGGGGAACACTGAAGCTTTCTTT. This gives the protein CASSFYGQGRGNTEAFF.

On this clonotype itself: This may arise from a read error, as a much more abundant clone is one base away. This chain connects TRBV20-1 to TRBJ1-1, with TRBD1 matching over 10 bases. From germline, CDR1 is DFQATT and CDR2 SNEGSKA (reference sequence). The CDR3 has 12 residues. The CDR3 coding sequence is TGCAGTGCAGGACAGGGGGACACTGAAGCTTCCTTT. Its protein product is CSAGQGDTEASF.

This clonotype has a handful of counts. A read error may produce the germline difference seen at one junction end. This chain links TRBV29-1 with TRBJ1-2; tentatively, D is TRBD1 (5 bases). This CDR3 contains 13 residues. Germline V gene data show CDR1 as SQVTM and CDR2 as ANQGSEA. The CDR3 sequence: CSVEGVRNSRYTF. The CDR3 bases are TGCAGCGTAGAAGGGGTCAGAAACAGCCGCTACACCTTC.

In its sample, this clonotype was seen many times. This chain links TRBV4-3 with TRBJ1-2; D remains unclear. With 0 bases removed from V and 7 bases from J, the gap between germline ends came to 12 bases. The CDR3 is 14 residues long. Germline lookup yields CDR1 LGHNA and CDR2 YSLEER. CDR3 sequence (DNA): TGCGCCAGCAGCCAAGATACCGGGGTTAGTGGCTACACCTTC. It codes for CASSQDTGVSGYTF.

This clonotype was found many times. The rearrangement uses TRBV7-2 and TRBJ1-5; 7 nucleotides line up with TRBD1. The CDR3 consists of 16 residues. CDR1 is SGHTA and CDR2 is FQGNSA in the germline V gene. The trim removed 1 base at V and 6 bases at J, leaving 9 bases unmatched. CDR3 region: CASSLVGGGESQPQHF. The CDR3 region has the DNA TGTGCCAGCAGCTTAGTGGGAGGGGGCGAAAGTCAGCCCCAGCATTTT.

The genes are TRBV20-1 and TRBJ2-7; D gene unclear. Germline-derived CDR1 and CDR2 are DFQATT and SNEGSKA (reference sequence). V lost 2 bases, J lost 3 bases, and 8 bases lay in between. The CDR3 has 12 residues. The CDR3 spells CSARLPSYEQYF. Written as DNA, the CDR3 is TGCAGTGCTAGATTACCTAGCTACGAGCAGTACTTC.

Only a few counts were recorded for this clonotype. The chain recombines TRBV18 with TRBJ2-6; D is unclear. The CDR3 runs to 17 residues. V was trimmed by 0 bases and J by 4 bases, leaving 13 bases between them. Germline CDR1 reads KGHSH; CDR2 reads LQKENI. Here the CDR3 reads CASSPPGRGLGANVLTF. The CDR3 nucleotides read TGTGCCAGCTCACCACCGGGTAGAGGTCTAGGGGCCAACGTCCTGACTTTC. Combining the CDR3 with reference TRBV18 and TRBJ2-6 gives the whole variable domain NAGVMQNPRHLVRRRGQEARLRCSPMKGHSHVYWYRQLPEEGLKFMVYLQKENIIDESGMPKERFSAEFPKEGPSILRIQQVVRGDSAAYFCASSPPGRGLGANVLTFGAGSRLTVL.

The chain combines TRBV18 with TRBJ2-2; D is unclear. Germline V lookup: CDR1 KGHSH, CDR2 LQKENI. V was cut by 2 bases and J by 6 bases, with 13 bases left in between. This CDR3 spans 15 amino acids. DNA for the CDR3: TGTGCCAGCTCACCAGTCACAGCCCCCGCCGGGGAGCTGTTTTTT. This translates into CASSPVTAPAGELFF.

The sample holds many counts of this clonotype. CDR3 bases: TGCAGTGCTAGAGATCAATGGGGGACTAGGTCCTACGAGCAGTACTTC. This gives the protein CSARDQWGTRSYEQYF. The chain uses TRBV20-1 and TRBJ2-7; 8 nucleotides agree with TRBD2. With 0 bases clipped from V and 1 base from J, the junction kept 8 bases outside the gene matches. In germline, CDR1 is DFQATT, CDR2 SNEGSKA (reference sequence). The CDR3 has 16 residues.

In this sample, this clonotype turned up a few times. The chain has TRBV6-6 and TRBJ2-7, with D tentatively TRBD1 (5 bases). Germline V gene sequence: CDR1 MNHNY, CDR2 SVGAGI (reference sequence). The V end lost 5 bases, the J end lost 5 bases, and 7 bases lay between the germline ends. The CDR3 is made up of 11 amino acids. The CDR3 reads CASSARDEQYF. In DNA form, the CDR3 reads TGTGCCAGCAGTGCCAGGGACGAGCAGTACTTC.

This clonotype was detected a few times. The J gene is TRBJ2-3, the V gene TRBV15, with D perhaps matching TRBD1 (6 bases). In germline, CDR1 is LNHNV, CDR2 YYDKDF (reference sequence). The CDR3 runs 16 residues. V lost 3 bases and J lost 2, with 15 bases in between. The CDR3 protein is CATSSDRDTYTDTQYF. In nucleotides, the CDR3 is TGTGCCACCAGCAGTGATCGGGACACTTACACAGATACGCAGTATTTT.

By share of the sample, this clonotype is medium-sized. The DNA for the CDR3 is TGTGCCAGCAGTTACTCGATTATGGGAGGGCCTGAAGCTTTCTTT. Its translation: CASSYSIMGGPEAFF. This sequence joins TRBV6-5 and TRBJ1-1, with D uncertain. The CDR3 sequence is 15 residues long. Trimming cost V 0 bases and J 6 bases, with 14 bases left between them. Germline CDR1 MNHEY, CDR2 SVGAGI.

The chain links TRBV3-1 to TRBJ1-1; D remains ambiguous. The CDR3 is 12 amino acids. Deletions cut 4 bases from V and 6 bases from J, with 9 bases between. CDR1 and CDR2 from the germline V gene are LGHDT and YNNKEL (reference sequence). This CDR3 reads CASSPLDAEAFF. The CDR3 bases are TGTGCCAGCAGCCCCCTGGACGCTGAAGCTTTCTTT.

J is TRBJ2-1 and V is TRBV4-1; the match to TRBD2 covers 8 bases. The CDR3 is 15 amino acids. V gave up 3 bases and J gave up 8 bases; unmatched junction bases: 9. The germline V gene encodes CDR1 MGHRA and CDR2 YSYEKL. The CDR3 is CASSHIPGTSDEQFF. Here the CDR3 DNA reads TGCGCCAGCAGCCACATTCCCGGGACTAGTGATGAGCAGTTCTTC.

This clonotype was picked up a small number of times. J is TRBJ1-3 and V is TRBV27; 7 bases map to TRBD1. From germline, CDR1 is MNHEY and CDR2 SMNVEV (reference sequence). With V trimmed by 3 bases and J by 2 bases, 7 bases remained unmatched. This CDR3 spans 16 amino acids. The CDR3 loop reads CASSFRTGIAGNTIYF. DNA of the CDR3: TGTGCCAGCAGTTTCCGGACAGGAATAGCTGGAAACACCATATATTTT.